The 27 T cell receptor beta chains reported below all come from one sample, sequenced in a study of Tregs in tolerant kidney transplant recipients. Measured with immunoSEQ multiplex PCR; TCRdb has only the in-frame clones, and not every one. This repertoire shows about 120,000 clones, roughly nine tenths found once; its top ten account for roughly 0.63%. Material: CD4+ T cells from blood. Every receptor here comes from a human donor in good health.

Note on this clone: Other DNA variants within this sample encode the same CDR3. This chain joins TRBV18 and TRBJ2-1; 13 bases align to TRBD2. Germline V gene sequence: CDR1 KGHSH, CDR2 LQKENI. Trimming removed 3 bases from V and 4 bases from J; junction bases left unmatched: 0. CDR3 length: 15 residues. The CDR3 protein is CASSPGLAGYNEQFF. DNA for the CDR3: TGTGCCAGCTCACCGGGACTAGCGGGATACAATGAGCAGTTCTTC.

The V gene is TRBV2, the J gene TRBJ1-1; D may be TRBD1 (6 bases). V was shortened by 7 bases and J by 6 bases, with 12 bases between the two germline ends. The CDR3 runs 12 residues. Germline V gene sequence: CDR1 SNHLY, CDR2 FYNNEI. The chain's CDR3 is CASTETGAEAFF. In DNA form, the CDR3 reads TGTGCCAGCACGGAGACAGGCGCTGAAGCTTTCTTT. Using reference TRBV2 and TRBJ1-1 for the parts outside the CDR3, the full variable domain is EPEVTQTPSHQVTQMGQEVILRCVPISNHLYFYWYRQILGQKVEFLVSFYNNEISEKSEIFDDQFSVERPDGSNFTLKIRSTKLEDSAMYFCASTETGAEAFFGQGTRLTVV.

The genes are TRBV6-5 and TRBJ1-1; a weak D match, TRBD1 (6 bases). This CDR3 is 16 amino acids long. Trimming shortened V by 2 bases and J by 1 base, and 14 bases separated the two germline ends. Germline V gives CDR1 MNHEY, CDR2 SVGAGI. In DNA form, the CDR3 reads TGTGCCAGCAGTTACCCCACTTTGACAGGGAACACTGAAGCTTTCTTT. Its translation: CASSYPTLTGNTEAFF.

Turning to this clone: Within the sample, other DNA sequences also encode this same CDR3. The CDR3 loop reads CASARRTPLEQYF. The CDR3 DNA follows: TGTGCCTCAGCGAGGAGGACTCCTCTCGAGCAGTACTTC. The J gene is TRBJ2-7, the V gene TRBV30; D possibly corresponds to TRBD2 (5 bases). With 7 bases removed from V and 6 bases from J, the gap between germline ends came to 19 bases. Germline V CDR1 and CDR2: GTSNPN, SVGIG (reference sequence). The CDR3 is made up of 13 amino acids.

CDR3 coding DNA: TGTGCCAGCAGTGACGACAGGGCATGGGATACGCAGTATTTT. Translation gives CASSDDRAWDTQYF. The gene calls are TRBV2 and TRBJ2-3; 7 positions agree with TRBD1. Germline CDR1 is SNHLY and CDR2 is FYNNEI. There are 14 residues in the CDR3. V lost 3 bases and J lost 6; bases outside the gene matches: 6.

The chain uses TRBV30 and TRBJ2-2, with 11 nucleotides matching TRBD1. CDR3 length: 14 residues. V was pared by 4 bases and J by 8 bases, with 6 bases of the junction left unmatched. Germline V gene lookup returns CDR1 GTSNPN and CDR2 SVGIG (reference sequence). CDR3: CAWTGQGVRGELFF. CDR3 DNA: TGTGCCTGGACGGGACAGGGGGTAAGGGGGGAGCTGTTTTTT.

The chain's CDR3 is CASSPGAGRYGYTF. The DNA of the CDR3 is TGCGCCAGCAGCCCGGGTGCAGGGCGATATGGCTACACCTTC. The chain joins TRBV4-1 to TRBJ1-2; D may be TRBD1 (5 bases). Deletions cut 4 bases from V and 5 bases from J, with 14 bases between. The germline CDR1 and CDR2 sequences are MGHRA and YSYEKL. This CDR3 spans 14 amino acids.

The chain combines TRBV6-5 with TRBJ2-2; D is uncertain. In germline, CDR1 is MNHEY, CDR2 SVGAGI. The CDR3 has 12 amino acids. The V end lost 4 bases, the J end lost 4 bases, and 4 bases lay between the germline ends. The CDR3 is CASSSPTGELFF. CDR3 nucleotides: TGTGCCAGCAGTTCCCCCACCGGGGAGCTGTTTTTT.

The chain uses TRBV5-1 and TRBJ2-2, with D tentatively TRBD1 or TRBD2 (5 bases each). The CDR3 is made up of 15 amino acids. Germline CDR1 SGHRS, CDR2 YFSETQ. V dropped 2 bases and J dropped 2 bases, with 10 bases sitting between them. In DNA, the CDR3 is TGCGCCAGCAGCTTCGGGACCAGCAACACCGGGGAGCTGTTTTTT. The encoded protein is CASSFGTSNTGELFF.

This clone has more than one count but fewer than ten. The genes are TRBV7-6 and TRBJ1-3, with D tentatively TRBD1 (5 bases). Germline CDR1 reads SGHVS; CDR2 reads FNYEAQ. The CDR3 totals 15 residues. V dropped 5 bases and J dropped 5 bases, with 16 bases sitting between them. For the CDR3, the DNA is TGTGCCAGCAGCCAAACCCACGACAGTCGAAACACCATATATTTT. It translates to CASSQTHDSRNTIYF. Together with reference TRBV7-6 and TRBJ1-3, the CDR3 gives the full variable domain: GAGVSQSPRYKVTKRGQDVALRCDPISGHVSLYWYRQALGQGPEFLTYFNYEAQQDKSGLPNDRFSAERPEGSISTLTIQRTEQRDSAMYRCASSQTHDSRNTIYFGEGSWLTVV.

CDR3 in amino acids: CASSIRQGAKGGYTF. CDR3 DNA: TGTGCCAGCAGCATCCGACAGGGGGCAAAGGGTGGCTACACCTTC. The V call is TRBV7-3, the J call TRBJ1-2; 10 bases fit TRBD1. Germline V CDR1 and CDR2: SGHTA, FQGTGA. The V gene end was trimmed by 5 bases and the J gene end by 7 bases; junction bases not matched to a gene: 10. This CDR3 is built from 15 residues.

The chain combines TRBV5-1 with TRBJ2-1; 10 nucleotides agree with TRBD2. V was clipped by 1 base and J by 1 base; unmatched bases: 2. Germline lookup yields CDR1 SGHRS and CDR2 YFSETQ. The CDR3 runs to 16 residues. CDR3 sequence: CASSLTSGVSYNEQFF. The CDR3 DNA reads TGCGCCAGCAGCTTGACTAGCGGGGTTTCCTACAATGAGCAGTTCTTC. The full variable domain, its missing parts supplied by reference TRBV5-1 and TRBJ2-1, is KAGVTQTPRYLIKTRGQQVTLSCSPISGHRSVSWYQQTPGQGLQFLFEYFSETQRNKGNFPGRFSGRQFSNSRSEMNVSTLELGDSALYLCASSLTSGVSYNEQFFGPGTRLTVL.

CDR3 DNA: TGTGCCAGCTCACTGGACAGGCCGAGCTCCTACGAGCAGTACTTC. It codes for CASSLDRPSSYEQYF. V usage is TRBV18 and J usage is TRBJ2-5, with TRBD1 matching over 7 bases. The J call may be mistaken, given a closer DNA end match to TRBJ2-7. The CDR3 sequence is 15 residues long. Looked up from germline, CDR1 is KGHSH and CDR2 is LQKENI.

V and J are TRBV7-2 and TRBJ1-4, with TRBD1 as a possible D gene (6 bases). Germline lookup yields CDR1 SGHTA and CDR2 FQGNSA. The CDR3 is 13 residues long. Trimming removed 1 base at V and 10 bases at J, with 10 bases between. Here the CDR3 reads CASSLGRRGKLFF. DNA for the CDR3: TGTGCCAGCAGCTTAGGTCGCAGGGGAAAACTGTTTTTT.

The gene calls are TRBV6-5 and TRBJ1-1; D is uncertain. CDR1 and CDR2 (germline): MNHEY, SVGAGI. This CDR3 is 14 amino acids long. The V end was cut by 7 bases, the J end by 3 bases, with 15 bases between. The CDR3 is CASIALGRYTEAFF. The CDR3 DNA sequence: TGTGCCAGCATCGCACTAGGACGGTACACTGAAGCTTTCTTT.

Regarding this clone: The DNA is left out, because the CDR3 cannot be placed on it with certainty; the CDR3 is given as TCRdb lists it. The chain is built from TRBV12-1 and TRBJ2-7; the table's D call of TRBD2 was not tested on the DNA. TRBV12-1 is listed as a pseudogene. The CDR3 comprises 17 residues, both ends counted. This CDR3 reads CASSFVARGSIPYEQYF.

The genes are TRBV11-2 and TRBJ2-7; D is undetermined. Germline CDR1 and CDR2: SGHAT and FQNNGV. CDR3 length equals 15 residues. The V end was cut by 6 bases, the J end by 1 base, with 16 bases between. This CDR3 reads CASRLSRVPSYEQYF. The CDR3 region has the DNA TGTGCCAGCAGGTTATCCCGGGTCCCGTCCTACGAGCAGTACTTC.

The J gene is TRBJ1-3, the V gene TRBV9; maybe TRBD1 (5 bases). CDR1 is SGDLS and CDR2 is YYNGEE in the germline V gene. Trimming shortened V by 3 bases and J by 4 bases, and 11 bases separated the two germline ends. This CDR3 spans 14 amino acids. The CDR3 DNA is TGTGCCAGCAGCGAGCAGGGATACGGAAACACCATATATTTT. This translates into CASSEQGYGNTIYF.

The chain recombines TRBV6-1 with TRBJ2-1, with 7 bases aligning to TRBD2. Unmatched junction bases numbered 3, after V lost 7 bases and J lost 3 bases. The CDR3 is made up of 13 amino acids. CDR1 is MNHNS, CDR2 SASEGT, per germline. The CDR3 protein is CASIRDYYNEQFF. DNA for the CDR3: TGTGCCAGCATTAGGGACTACTACAATGAGCAGTTCTTC.

This clone was seen only once. This chain connects TRBV30 to TRBJ1-3; D is undetermined. Germline CDR1 GTSNPN, CDR2 SVGIG (reference sequence). The germline V and J ends were trimmed by 0 bases and 3 bases, with 9 bases remaining between them. CDR3 length equals 14 residues. CDR3 sequence: CAWSVLAFGNTIYF. In nucleotides, the CDR3 is TGTGCCTGGAGTGTTCTAGCTTTTGGAAACACCATATATTTT.

The V gene is TRBV9, the J gene TRBJ1-1; no definite D call. The length of the CDR3 is 15 residues. V lost 0 bases to trimming and J lost 2 bases, with 11 bases between them. From germline, CDR1 is SGDLS and CDR2 YYNGEE. In DNA form, the CDR3 reads TGTGCCAGCAGCGTAGTAGCGGAGCTAAACACTGAAGCTTTCTTT. Translated, it gives CASSVVAELNTEAFF. The entire variable domain, with the rest obtained from reference TRBV9 and TRBJ1-1, is as follows: DSGVTQTPKHLITATGQRVTLRCSPRSGDLSVYWYQQSLDQGLQFLIQYYNGEERAKGNILERFSAQQFPDLHSELNLSSLELGDSALYFCASSVVAELNTEAFFGQGTRLTVV.

This clone has a single count. The rearrangement uses TRBV30 and TRBJ1-1; D gene uncertain. CDR1 and CDR2 (germline): GTSNPN, SVGIG (reference sequence). V gave up 1 base and J gave up 5 bases, with 14 bases separating them. CDR3 size: 14 residues. The CDR3 spells CAWSGWEDATEAFF. The CDR3 region has the DNA TGTGCCTGGAGTGGGTGGGAGGATGCAACTGAAGCTTTCTTT.

CDR3 DNA sequence: TGTGCCAGCAGCCGGGACTATTTGCTAGGGTACAATGAGCAGTTCTTC. Protein sequence: CASSRDYLLGYNEQFF. The chain uses TRBV7-6 and TRBJ2-1, with 7 positions matching TRBD2. The J segment lost 4 bases and the V segment lost 5 bases, leaving 11 bases of the junction unmatched. CDR1 SGHVS and CDR2 FNYEAQ come from the germline V gene. The CDR3 is 16 residues long.

This chain joins TRBV20-1 and TRBJ2-7, with D perhaps matching TRBD2 (6 bases). CDR3 size: 11 residues. Germline CDR1 is DFQATT and CDR2 is SNEGSKA (reference sequence). V dropped 4 bases and J dropped 6 bases, with 10 bases sitting between them. The CDR3 is CSANAGLEQYF. CDR3 bases: TGCAGTGCTAATGCGGGACTCGAGCAGTACTTC.

This chain uses TRBV6-6 with TRBJ1-2; no definite D call. Germline V gene sequence: CDR1 MNHNY, CDR2 SVGAGI (reference sequence). Trimming removed 2 bases at V and 2 bases at J, with 12 bases between. The CDR3 sequence is 15 residues long. The CDR3 region is CASSYRGRGNYGYTF. In DNA, the CDR3 is TGTGCCAGCAGTTACCGAGGACGGGGAAACTATGGCTACACCTTC.

J is TRBJ2-4 and V is TRBV6-1; tentatively, D is TRBD1 (6 bases). The germline CDR1 and CDR2 sequences are MNHNS and SASEGT. The CDR3 totals 17 residues. Trimming took off 0 bases at V and 2 bases at J, with 14 bases between the two ends. The CDR3 spells CASSEASAGVTKNIQYF. For the CDR3, the DNA is TGTGCCAGCAGTGAAGCCTCGGCAGGGGTGACCAAAAACATTCAGTACTTC.

This chain joins TRBV4-1 and TRBJ1-3; 10 bases line up with TRBD1. The CDR3 runs to 17 residues. After removal of 3 bases from V and 4 bases from J, the junction contained 9 bases not matched to a gene. CDR1 and CDR2 from the germline V gene are MGHRA and YSYEKL. CDR3 bases: TGCGCCAGCAGCCATGCTACAAGGACAGGGGGAGGAAACACCATATATTTT. Translated: CASSHATRTGGGNTIYF.